This T cell receptor beta chain comes out of a study of cytotoxic CD8 clonotypes in ibrutinib-treated CLL (dated by TCRdb to the early 2020s). With respect to the entire study: The cohort was composed of ten to eleven relapsed/refractory and about 15 treatment-naive patients; IGHV unmutated status was identified in 17 patients. Responses were partial in 24 patients and complete in 2; after median 68 months follow-up, about 14 stayed in remission and some twelve progressed. Response samples were obtained after a median of approximately twelve months of treatment, with a range of roughly 6 to 40 months. On average, each sample had approximately 250,000 productive templates and almost 95,000 productive rearrangements. Longitudinal samples were available for about 30% of the 86 trial participants. Cryopreserved peripheral blood mononuclear cells were collected at three points: before therapy, at response, and at either sustained remission or disease progression.

Results the study describes overall, beyond this receptor: Sampling times were not matched between sustained-remission and progressing patients, and lymph node repertoires were not studied. At baseline, clonality was higher than in age-matched healthy donors and showed a strong correlation with circulating CD8+ T-cell counts. An increase in clonality was observed at ibrutinib response, with clonality remaining stable during sustained remission and falling back toward baseline at progression. Public clonotypes were rare and either shrank or stayed stable during treatment, and the rise in clonality at ibrutinib response reflected expansion of private clonotypes.

Approximately 2 micrograms of genomic DNA were extracted from cryopreserved PBMCs for TCR beta library preparation. Longitudinal blood samples from CLL patients on ibrutinib monotherapy were analyzed using high-throughput TCR beta sequencing. Patients were enrolled in a phase 2 open-label single-center ibrutinib monotherapy trial. About this clone: Its antigen is unknown. No clone much larger than this one lies a single base away; base qualities are absent.

The goal of deep resolution MiSeq sequencing was a depth between 1 in 1 million and 1 in 200,000 T cells, and coverage averaged 10x per clonotype. The immunoSEQ hsTCRB Kit was used to generate the TCR beta libraries. The authors' analysis ran thus. The data were analyzed with ImmunoSEQ Analyzer and ImmunoSEQ Data Assistant, and V, D and J gene assignments followed IMGT definitions. Clonality, which ranges from 0 to 1, was calculated by subtracting the normalized Shannon entropy of productive rearrangement frequencies from one. Only overrepresented clonotypes making up at least 0.05% of the repertoire of each patient were included in the public clonotype analysis. Thirteen age-matched healthy donor repertoires from immuneACCESS were used as controls for clonality. Not all clones reach the TCRdb copy of this immuneACCESS table, which keeps in-frame sequences only. Checked studies attribute under half of the gap to unresolved V genes and leave the rest unexplained. V and J calls and clone size follow that table, whereas D and trimming were derived from the DNA. This sample gives over 70,000 clones in total; roughly 86% of them show up just once. The ten largest clones add up to 5% to 6% of the sample.

V gives up 8 bases and J gives up 2 bases, and the segment between their germline ends measures 16 bases. CDR1 and CDR2, looked up from the germline V gene, are MDHEN and SYDVKM. The CDR3 spans 14 residues, from the cysteine through the phenylalanine. Of the read, only the CDR3 DNA is kept; its 42 bases are in frame from base 1. This clonotype originated in a human donor with chronic lymphocytic leukemia. This specimen consisted of PBMCs, obtained before ibrutinib treatment. The rearrangement joined TRBV28 to TRBJ2-7; no D gene can be assigned with confidence. The DNA sequence is as follows: TGTGCCAGCTGCTCGCAGGAACCGACCTACGAGCAGTACTTC. It codes for CASCSQEPTYEQYF. With the rest looked up from the reference TRBV28 and TRBJ2-7 genes rather than sequenced, the full variable domain is DVKVTQSSRYLVKRTGEKVFLECVQDMDHENMFWYRQDPGLGLRLIYFSYDVKMKEKGDIPEGYSVSREKKERFSLILESASTNQTSMYLCASCSQEPTYEQYFGPGTRLTVT.